This T cell receptor (beta chain) was identified during a study of kidney transplant recipient with SARS-CoV-2 infection (dated by TCRdb to about 2021). This clonotype was detected ten times or more. Its target antigen remains unknown. No per-base quality is available; no much larger clone lies one base away. In the paper's terms, the time point label means: pre-pandemic baseline sample and day 111 after first positive SARS-CoV-2 test. CDR1 and CDR2, per the germline V gene, are SGHTA and FQGNSA. Reading from cysteine to phenylalanine, the CDR3 counts 14 amino acids. Solely the CDR3 DNA is kept, with 42 bases framed from the first base. The germline V end is reduced by 0 bases and the J end by 10 bases; junction bases left unmatched: 6. TCRdb lists the instrument as Illumina MiSeq. The peripheral T cell repertoire was profiled for human TCRbeta genes. In the paper's pipeline: Differential clonotype abundance was tested with beta-binomial modelling to account for variability over time. Expanded clonotypes were checked against the ImmuneCODE reference database of SARS-CoV-2-associated TCRs and mapped to regions of the viral genome. Additional analyses of the repertoire looked at TRBV gene usage, CDR3 length, CDR3 amino acid overlap between time points, clonotype abundance distributions and Jaccard similarity. TCRdb trimmed the raw reads at Q25, called clones with MiXCR and kept productive beta chains. Rows matching on CDR3 protein sequence are summarized as one entry with the most common DNA and genes. V and J calls and clone size were set by TCRdb, not the authors. Counted in this sample were under 300,000 distinct CDR3 sequences; about 30% of them appeared once. Almost 7.5% of the sample is in the top ten clones.

The chain employs TRBV7-2 and TRBJ1-1; 9 of the junction bases match TRBD1. This clonotype was sampled from a young adult male patient who had COVID-19 and was a kidney transplant recipient. After a transplant, certain T cells may trace back to the graft donor. Here the sequenced sample was a blood sample, taken at baseline and between days 110 and 120 from a kidney transplant recipient. The CDR3 protein: CASSLANQQGAAFF. The DNA reads TGTGCCAGCAGCTTAGCCAACCAACAGGGGGCAGCTTTCTTT. This CDR3, with the reference TRBV7-2 and TRBJ1-1 proteins standing in past its ends, gives the full variable domain GAGVSQSPSNKVTEKGKDVELRCDPISGHTALYWYRQSLGQGLEFLIYFQGNSAPDKSGLPSDRFSAERTGGSVSTLTIQRTQQEDSAVYLCASSLANQQGAAFFGQGTRLTVV.